This section outlines one T cell receptor beta chain sequence together with its context. As yet, its antigen is unknown. This same CDR3 is encoded by further DNA sequences in the sample. Sequencing was performed with immunoSEQ multiplex PCR; in TCRdb, only in-frame clones are kept and a portion is missing. Here the sample spans just over 2,000,000 clones, about 95% being singletons. Germline V gives CDR1 SGHRS, CDR2 YFSETQ. This CDR3 is 14 amino acids long. Trimming left V 0 bases short and J 3 bases short, with 10 bases between. The sample is drawn from a study of shared clonotypes between healthy human individuals. About the research overall: The plates for each donor numbered three CD4 naive, three CD4 memory, two CD8 naive and one CD8 memory.

As defined, naive CD8 cells were CD45RO-negative and positively selected for CCR7, with terminally differentiated effector memory CD45RA+ cells excluded. Study results and limitations: Memory subsets generally showed lower estimated richness than naive subsets.

Sequencing was done on a sample of naive CD8+ T cells sorted from blood. This TCR derives from a man aged 18 to 30 in good health. The chain carries TRBV5-1 and TRBJ2-7; perhaps D is TRBD1 or TRBD2 (5 bases each). CDR3 bases: TGCGCCAGCAGCTTGGTGGCAGGGAGCTACGAGCAGTACTTC. Amino acid sequence: CASSLVAGSYEQYF. Based on the CDR3 plus reference TRBV5-1 and TRBJ2-7, the full variable domain is KAGVTQTPRYLIKTRGQQVTLSCSPISGHRSVSWYQQTPGQGLQFLFEYFSETQRNKGNFPGRFSGRQFSNSRSEMNVSTLELGDSALYLCASSLVAGSYEQYFGPGTRLTVT.